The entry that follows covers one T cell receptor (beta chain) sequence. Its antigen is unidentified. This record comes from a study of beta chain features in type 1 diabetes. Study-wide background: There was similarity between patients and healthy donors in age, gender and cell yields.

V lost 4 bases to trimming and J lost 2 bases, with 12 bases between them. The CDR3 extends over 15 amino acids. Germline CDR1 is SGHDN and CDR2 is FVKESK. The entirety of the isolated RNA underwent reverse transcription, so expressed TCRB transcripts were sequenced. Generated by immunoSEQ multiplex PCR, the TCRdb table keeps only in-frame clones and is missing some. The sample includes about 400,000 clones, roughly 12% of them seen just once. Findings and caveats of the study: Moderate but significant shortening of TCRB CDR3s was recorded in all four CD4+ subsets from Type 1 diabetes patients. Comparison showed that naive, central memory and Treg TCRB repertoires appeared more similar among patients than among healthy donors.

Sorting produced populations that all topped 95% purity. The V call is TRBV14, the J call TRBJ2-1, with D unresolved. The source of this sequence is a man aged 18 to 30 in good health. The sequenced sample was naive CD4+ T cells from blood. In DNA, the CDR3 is TGTGCCAGCAGCCGGCAGGTATCGGCCTACAATGAGCAGTTCTTC. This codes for CASSRQVSAYNEQFF.